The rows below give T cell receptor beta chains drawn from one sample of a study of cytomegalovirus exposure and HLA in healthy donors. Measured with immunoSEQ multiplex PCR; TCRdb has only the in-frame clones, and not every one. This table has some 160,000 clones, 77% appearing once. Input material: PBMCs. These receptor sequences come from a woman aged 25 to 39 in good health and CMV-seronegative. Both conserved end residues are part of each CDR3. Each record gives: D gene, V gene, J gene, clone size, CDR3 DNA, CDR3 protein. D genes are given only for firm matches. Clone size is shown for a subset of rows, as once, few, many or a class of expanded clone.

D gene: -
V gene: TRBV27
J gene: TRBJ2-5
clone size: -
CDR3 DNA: TGTGCCAGCAGTTTACGCGTCTCAGAGACCCAGTACTTC
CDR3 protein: CASSLRVSETQYF

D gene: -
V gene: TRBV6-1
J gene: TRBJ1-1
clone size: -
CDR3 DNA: TGTGCCAGCAGTGAAGTCCCCGGACACCAAACTGAAGCTTTCTTT
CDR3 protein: CASSEVPGHQTEAFF

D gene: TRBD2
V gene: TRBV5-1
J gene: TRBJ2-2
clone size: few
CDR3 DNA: TGCGCCAGCTGCCCGACTAGCGGAGAGACCGGGGAGCTGTTTTTT
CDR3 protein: CASCPTSGETGELFF

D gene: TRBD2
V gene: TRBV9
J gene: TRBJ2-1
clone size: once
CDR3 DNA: TGTGCCAGCAGCGTAGGACCGGGACTAGCGTTAAGTGAGCAGTTCTTC
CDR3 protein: CASSVGPGLALSEQFF

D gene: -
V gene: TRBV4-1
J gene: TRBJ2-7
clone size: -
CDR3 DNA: TGCGCCAGCAGCGACGGGACCTACGAGCAGTACTTC
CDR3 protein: CASSDGTYEQYF

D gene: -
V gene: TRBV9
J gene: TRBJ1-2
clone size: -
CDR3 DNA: TGTGCCAGCAGCGTCTTGGCAGATGAGGGCCCTAACTATGGCTACACCTTC
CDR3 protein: CASSVLADEGPNYGYTF

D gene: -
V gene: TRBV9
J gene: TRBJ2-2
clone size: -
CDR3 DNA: TGTGCCAGCAGCCCTAATGCCGGGGAGCTGTTTTTT
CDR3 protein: CASSPNAGELFF

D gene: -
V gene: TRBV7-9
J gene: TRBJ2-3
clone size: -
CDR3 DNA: TGTGCCAGCAGCCACGCGGGGAATGGAAACACAGATACGCAGTATTTT
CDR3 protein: CASSHAGNGNTDTQYF

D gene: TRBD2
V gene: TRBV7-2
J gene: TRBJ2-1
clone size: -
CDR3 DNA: TGTGCCAGCAATCTAGCGGGAGACAATGAGCAGTTCTTC
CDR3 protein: CASNLAGDNEQFF

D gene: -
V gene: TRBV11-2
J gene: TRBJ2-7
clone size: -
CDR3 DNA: TGTGCCAGCAGCTTTGGAGACGAGCAGTACTTC
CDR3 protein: CASSFGDEQYF

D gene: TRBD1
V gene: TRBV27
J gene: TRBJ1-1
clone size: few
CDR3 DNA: TGTGCCAGCAGTACCGGACAGGTCAATATCGGTAGGACTGAAGCTTTCTTT
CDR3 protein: CASSTGQVNIGRTEAFF

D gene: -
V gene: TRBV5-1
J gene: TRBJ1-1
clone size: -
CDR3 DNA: TGCGCCAGCAGCTTGGGTACCCAGGGGAACACTGAAGCTTTCTTT
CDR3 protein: CASSLGTQGNTEAFF

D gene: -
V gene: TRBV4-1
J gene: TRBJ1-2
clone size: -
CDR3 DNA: TGCGCCAGCAGCCAAGAGGAGGAGAGGGTCGGCTACACCTTC
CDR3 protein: CASSQEEERVGYTF

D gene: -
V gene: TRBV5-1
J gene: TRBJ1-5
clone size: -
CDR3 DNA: TGCGCCAGCAGCTTCGGGGGGGCGGGGATTAAGAGCAATCAGCCCCAGCATTTT
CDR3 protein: CASSFGGAGIKSNQPQHF

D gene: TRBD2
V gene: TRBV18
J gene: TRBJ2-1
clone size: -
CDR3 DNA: TGTGCCAGCTCACCACCGAGCGGGAGGGTCTATGAGCAGTTCTTC
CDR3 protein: CASSPPSGRVYEQFF

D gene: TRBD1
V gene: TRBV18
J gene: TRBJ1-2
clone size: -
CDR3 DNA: TGTGCCAGCTCACCGCAGACAGGGGGCTTACAGTATGGCTACACCTTC
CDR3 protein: CASSPQTGGLQYGYTF

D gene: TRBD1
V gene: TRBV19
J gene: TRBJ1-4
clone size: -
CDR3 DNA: TGTGCCAGTAGGAAACAGGGGGAGTTCCACGAGGGACTGTTTTTT
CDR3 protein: CASRKQGEFHEGLFF

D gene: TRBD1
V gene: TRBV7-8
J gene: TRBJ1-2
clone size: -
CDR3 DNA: TGTGCCAGCAGCTTAGTCGGACAGGAGGGCTACACCTTC
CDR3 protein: CASSLVGQEGYTF

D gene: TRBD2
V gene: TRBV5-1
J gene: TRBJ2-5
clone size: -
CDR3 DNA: TGCGCCAGTTCCCCTCTCAGTTCTAGCGGGCGAGAGACCCAGTACTTC
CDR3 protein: CASSPLSSSGRETQYF

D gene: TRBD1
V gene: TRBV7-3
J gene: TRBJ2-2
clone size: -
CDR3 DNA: TGTGCCAGCAGCGGACAGGGGACCGGGGAGCTGTTTTTT
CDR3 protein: CASSGQGTGELFF

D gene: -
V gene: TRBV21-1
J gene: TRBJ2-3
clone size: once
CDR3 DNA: TGTGCCAGCAGCACCCCCCTGGGACAGAACAAGATAGATACGCAGTATTTT
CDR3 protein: CASSTPLGQNKIDTQYF

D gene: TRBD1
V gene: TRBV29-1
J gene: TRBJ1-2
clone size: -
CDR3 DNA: TGCAGCGTTGAAGGGACAGGGCCCAAGGGCGCGAATGGCTACACCTTC
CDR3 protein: CSVEGTGPKGANGYTF

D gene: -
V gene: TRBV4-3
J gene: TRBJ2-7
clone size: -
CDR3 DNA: TGCGCCAGCAGCCAGGACAGTGAATACGAGCAGTACTTC
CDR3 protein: CASSQDSEYEQYF

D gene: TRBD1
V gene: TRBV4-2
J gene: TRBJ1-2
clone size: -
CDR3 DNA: TGTGCCAGCAGCCAAGAGGCAGGGGGCGCCGGGGGCTACACCTTC
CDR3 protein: CASSQEAGGAGGYTF

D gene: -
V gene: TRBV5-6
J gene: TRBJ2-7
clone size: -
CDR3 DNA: TGTGCCAGCAGCTTGCGAGACAGAGACTACGAGCAGTACTTC
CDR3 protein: CASSLRDRDYEQYF

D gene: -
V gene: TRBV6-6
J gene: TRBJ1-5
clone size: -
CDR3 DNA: TGTGCCAGCAGTTATAACGCCAGGGTTAATCAGCCCCAGCATTTT
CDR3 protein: CASSYNARVNQPQHF

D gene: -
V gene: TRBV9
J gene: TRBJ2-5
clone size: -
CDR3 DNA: TGTGCCAGCAGCGTCGACCCGGGGTTAGAGACCCAGTACTTC
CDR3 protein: CASSVDPGLETQYF

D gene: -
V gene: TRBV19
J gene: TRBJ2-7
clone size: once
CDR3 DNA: TGTGCCAGTACCTGCCCCATAGTCCGTTCAAGCTACGAGCAGTACTTC
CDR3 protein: CASTCPIVRSSYEQYF

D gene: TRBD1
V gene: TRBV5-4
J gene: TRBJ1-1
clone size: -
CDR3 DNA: TGTGCCAGCAGACGGGACAGGGCGCCTAACACTGAAGCTTTCTTT
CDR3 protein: CASRRDRAPNTEAFF

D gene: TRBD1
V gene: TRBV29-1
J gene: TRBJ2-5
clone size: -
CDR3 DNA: TGCAGCGTTTTGGACCCCCAGGGGGTAGAGACCCAGTACTTC
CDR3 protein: CSVLDPQGVETQYF

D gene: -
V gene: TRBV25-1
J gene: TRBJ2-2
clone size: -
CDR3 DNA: TGTGCCAGCATCAGTGTTGGGCTAGCTCCCGGGGAGCTGTTTTTT
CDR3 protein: CASISVGLAPGELFF

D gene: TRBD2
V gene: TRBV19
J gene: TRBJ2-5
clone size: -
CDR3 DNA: TGTGCCAGTAGTACGACAGCGGGAGAGGGAATGGAGACCCAGTACTTC
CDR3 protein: CASSTTAGEGMETQYF

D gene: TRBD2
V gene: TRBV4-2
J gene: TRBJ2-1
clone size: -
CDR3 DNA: TGTGCCAGCAGCCAAGATCCAGCGGGGCGATACAATGAGCAGTTCTTC
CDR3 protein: CASSQDPAGRYNEQFF

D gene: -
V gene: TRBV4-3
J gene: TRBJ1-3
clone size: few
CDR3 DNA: TGCGCCAGCAGCCAAGACCAGGGGACGGGAAACACCATATATTTT
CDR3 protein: CASSQDQGTGNTIYF

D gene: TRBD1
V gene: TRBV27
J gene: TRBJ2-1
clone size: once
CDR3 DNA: TGTGCCAGCCTACGGACAGGGGGTACTAATGAGCAGTTCTTC
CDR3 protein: CASLRTGGTNEQFF

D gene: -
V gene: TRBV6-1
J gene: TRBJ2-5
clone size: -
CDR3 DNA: TGTGCCAGCAGTGAACGACACCGACAAGAGACCCAGTACTTC
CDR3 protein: CASSERHRQETQYF

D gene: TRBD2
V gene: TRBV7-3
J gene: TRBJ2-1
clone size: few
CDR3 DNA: TGTGCCAGCAGTTCCGCGGGAGGGTCCTACAATGAGCAGTTCTTC
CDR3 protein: CASSSAGGSYNEQFF

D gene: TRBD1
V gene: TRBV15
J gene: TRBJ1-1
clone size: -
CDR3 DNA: TGTGCCACCAGCAGAGTGAAGGGGGCTGGTACTGAAGCTTTCTTT
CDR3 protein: CATSRVKGAGTEAFF

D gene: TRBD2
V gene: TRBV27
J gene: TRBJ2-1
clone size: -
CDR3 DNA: TGTGCCAGCAGTTTGTGGGAAAGCGGGAGGTTGGATGAGCAGTTCTTC
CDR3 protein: CASSLWESGRLDEQFF

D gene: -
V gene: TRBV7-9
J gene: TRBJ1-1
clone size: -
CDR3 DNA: TGTTCCAGCAGCTTATCGGTAGTAATGAACACTGAAGCTTTCTTT
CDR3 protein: CSSSLSVVMNTEAFF

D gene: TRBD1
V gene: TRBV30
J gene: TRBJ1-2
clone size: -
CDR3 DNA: TGTGCCTGGAGTCCGAGAGGGACAGTAAACTATGGCTACACCTTC
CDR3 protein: CAWSPRGTVNYGYTF

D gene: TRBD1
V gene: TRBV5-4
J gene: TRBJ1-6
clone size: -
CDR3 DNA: TGTGCCAGCAGCTCGGGGACAGGGTTGTATAATTCACCCCTCCACTTT
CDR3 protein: CASSSGTGLYNSPLHF

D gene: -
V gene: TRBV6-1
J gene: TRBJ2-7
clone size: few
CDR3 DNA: TGTGCCAGCAGTGAACGGGCCGGATTCCTCACTAGCTCCTACGAGCAGTACTTC
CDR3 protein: CASSERAGFLTSSYEQYF

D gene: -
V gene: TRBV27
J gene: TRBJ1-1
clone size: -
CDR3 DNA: TGTGCCAGCAGTTTCGCGGGGATGAACACTGAAGCTTTCTTT
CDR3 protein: CASSFAGMNTEAFF

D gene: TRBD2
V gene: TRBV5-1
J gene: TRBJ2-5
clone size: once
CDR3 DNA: TGCGCCAGCAGCTTGGAGCGGGGGGCCGGAGAGACCCAGTACTTC
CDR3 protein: CASSLERGAGETQYF

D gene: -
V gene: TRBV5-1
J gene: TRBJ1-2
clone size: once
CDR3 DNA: TGCGCCAGCAGCTTGGTCCAGCAGGCTTTTGGCTACCCCTTC
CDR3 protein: CASSLVQQAFGYPF

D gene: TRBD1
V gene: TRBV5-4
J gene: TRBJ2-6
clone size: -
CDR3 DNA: TGTGCCAGCAGCTTATCGGGACAGGGGGGCTCTGGGGCCAACGTCCTGACTTTC
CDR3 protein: CASSLSGQGGSGANVLTF

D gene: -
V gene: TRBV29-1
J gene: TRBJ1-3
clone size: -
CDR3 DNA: TGCAGCGTTGCTAAAAGACTAGACTCTGGAAACACCATATATTTT
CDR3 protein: CSVAKRLDSGNTIYF

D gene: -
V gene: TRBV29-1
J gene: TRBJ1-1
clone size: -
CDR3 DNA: TGCAGCGTTGTTAGCAACACTGAAGCTTTCTTT
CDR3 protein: CSVVSNTEAFF

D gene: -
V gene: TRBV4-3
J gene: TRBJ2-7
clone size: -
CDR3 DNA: TGCGCCAGCAGCCAAGATTCGACAGAGTACGAGCAGTACTTC
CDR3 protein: CASSQDSTEYEQYF

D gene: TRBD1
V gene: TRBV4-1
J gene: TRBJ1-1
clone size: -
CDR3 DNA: TGCGCCAGCAGCATTCCCGGGACAGCCCTTGAAGCTTTCTTT
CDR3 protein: CASSIPGTALEAFF

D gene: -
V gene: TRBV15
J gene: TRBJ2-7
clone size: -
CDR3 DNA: TGTGCCACCAGCAGAGATCTCATGGGCAAATACGAGCAGTACTTC
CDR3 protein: CATSRDLMGKYEQYF

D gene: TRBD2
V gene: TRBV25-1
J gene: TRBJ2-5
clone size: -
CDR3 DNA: TGTGCCAGCAGTGAGGGACTAGCGGGGTTAGAGACCCAGTACTTC
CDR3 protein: CASSEGLAGLETQYF

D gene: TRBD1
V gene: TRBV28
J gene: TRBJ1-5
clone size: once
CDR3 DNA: TGTGCCAGCAGTTGGCGGGGACAGGGGATTTTTAGTCAGCCCCAGCATTTT
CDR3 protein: CASSWRGQGIFSQPQHF